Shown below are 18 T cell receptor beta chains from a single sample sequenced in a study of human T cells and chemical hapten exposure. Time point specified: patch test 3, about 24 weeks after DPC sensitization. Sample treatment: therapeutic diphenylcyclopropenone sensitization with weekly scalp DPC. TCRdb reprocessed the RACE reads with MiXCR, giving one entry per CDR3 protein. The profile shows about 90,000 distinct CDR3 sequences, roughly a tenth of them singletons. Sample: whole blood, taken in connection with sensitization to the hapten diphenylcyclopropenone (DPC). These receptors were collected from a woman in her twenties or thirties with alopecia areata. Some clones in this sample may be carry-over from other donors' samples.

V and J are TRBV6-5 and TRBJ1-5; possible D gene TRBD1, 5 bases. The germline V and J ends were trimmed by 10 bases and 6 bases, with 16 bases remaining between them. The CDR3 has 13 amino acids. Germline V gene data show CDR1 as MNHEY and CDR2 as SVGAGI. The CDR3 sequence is CATARGMGQPQHF. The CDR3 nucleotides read TGTGCCACCGCTCGGGGGATGGGTCAGCCCCAGCATTTT.

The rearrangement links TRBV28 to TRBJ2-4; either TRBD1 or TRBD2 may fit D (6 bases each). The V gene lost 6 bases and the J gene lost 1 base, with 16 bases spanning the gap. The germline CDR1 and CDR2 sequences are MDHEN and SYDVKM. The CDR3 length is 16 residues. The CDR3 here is CASSLPTGAAKNIQYF. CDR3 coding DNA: TGTGCCAGCAGCCTCCCGACGGGGGCGGCCAAAAACATTCAGTACTTC. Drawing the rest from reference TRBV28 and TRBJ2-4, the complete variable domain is DVKVTQSSRYLVKRTGEKVFLECVQDMDHENMFWYRQDPGLGLRLIYFSYDVKMKEKGDIPEGYSVSREKKERFSLILESASTNQTSMYLCASSLPTGAAKNIQYFGAGTRLSVL.

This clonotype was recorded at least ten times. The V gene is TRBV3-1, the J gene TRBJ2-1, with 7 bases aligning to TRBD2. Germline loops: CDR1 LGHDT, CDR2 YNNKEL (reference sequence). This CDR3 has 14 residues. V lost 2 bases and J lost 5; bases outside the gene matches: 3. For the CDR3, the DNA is TGTGCCAGCAGCCAACCGGGACTAAACAATGAGCAGTTCTTC. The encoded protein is CASSQPGLNNEQFF.

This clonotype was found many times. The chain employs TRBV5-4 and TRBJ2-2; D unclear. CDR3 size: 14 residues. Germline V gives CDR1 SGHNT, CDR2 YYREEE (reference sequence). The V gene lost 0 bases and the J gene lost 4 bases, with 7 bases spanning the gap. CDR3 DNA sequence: TGTGCCAGCAGCTTGGCCGTCAGCACCGGGGAGCTGTTTTTT. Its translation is CASSLAVSTGELFF.

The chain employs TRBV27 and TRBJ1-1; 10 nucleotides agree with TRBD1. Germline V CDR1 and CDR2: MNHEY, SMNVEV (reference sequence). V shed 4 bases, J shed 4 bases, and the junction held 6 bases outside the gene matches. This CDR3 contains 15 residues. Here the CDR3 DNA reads TGTGCCAGCAGTTCTCCGGGACAGGGGTCCACTGAAGCTTTCTTT. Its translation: CASSSPGQGSTEAFF.

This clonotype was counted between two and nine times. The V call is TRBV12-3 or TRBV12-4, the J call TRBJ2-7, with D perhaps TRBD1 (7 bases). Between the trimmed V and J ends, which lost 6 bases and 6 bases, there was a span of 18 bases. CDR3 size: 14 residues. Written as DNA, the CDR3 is TGTGCCAGCAGCCACCGACAGGGAGGAGGCGAGCAGTACTTC. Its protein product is CASSHRQGGGEQYF.

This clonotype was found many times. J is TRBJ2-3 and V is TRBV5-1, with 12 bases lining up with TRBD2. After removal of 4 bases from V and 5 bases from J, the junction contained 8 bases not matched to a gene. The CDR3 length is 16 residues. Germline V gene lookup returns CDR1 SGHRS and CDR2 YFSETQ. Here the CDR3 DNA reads TGCGCCAGCAGCCCGCGACTAGCGGGAGCAGGAGATACGCAGTATTTT. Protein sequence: CASSPRLAGAGDTQYF.

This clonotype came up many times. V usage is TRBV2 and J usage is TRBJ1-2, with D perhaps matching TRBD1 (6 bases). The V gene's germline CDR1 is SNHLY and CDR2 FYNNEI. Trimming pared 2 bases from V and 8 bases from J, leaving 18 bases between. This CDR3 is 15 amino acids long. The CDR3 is CASSESWGTPGGYTF. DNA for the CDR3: TGTGCCAGCAGTGAATCGTGGGGGACACCAGGAGGCTACACCTTC.

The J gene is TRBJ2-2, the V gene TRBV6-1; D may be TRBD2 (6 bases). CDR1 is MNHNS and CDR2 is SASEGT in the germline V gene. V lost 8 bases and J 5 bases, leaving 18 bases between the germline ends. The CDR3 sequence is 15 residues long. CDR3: CASRRGREETGELFF. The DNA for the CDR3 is TGTGCCAGCCGACGGGGCAGGGAGGAAACCGGGGAGCTGTTTTTT.

Here the CDR3 DNA reads TGCAGCGTATCAAGGGTTTTGGGCACTGAAGCTTTCTTT. This sequence encodes CSVSRVLGTEAFF. The chain uses TRBV29-1 and TRBJ1-1; D remains ambiguous. V was cut by 6 bases and J by 4 bases, with 15 bases left in between. In germline, CDR1 is SQVTM, CDR2 ANQGSEA. The CDR3 loop spans 13 amino acids.

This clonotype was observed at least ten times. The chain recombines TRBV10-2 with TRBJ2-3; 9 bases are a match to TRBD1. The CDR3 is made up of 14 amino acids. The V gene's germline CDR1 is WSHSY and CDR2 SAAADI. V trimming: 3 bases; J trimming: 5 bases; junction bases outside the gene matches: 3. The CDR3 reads CASSDRTGVDTQYF. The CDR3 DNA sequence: TGCGCCAGCAGTGATAGGACAGGGGTAGATACGCAGTATTTT.

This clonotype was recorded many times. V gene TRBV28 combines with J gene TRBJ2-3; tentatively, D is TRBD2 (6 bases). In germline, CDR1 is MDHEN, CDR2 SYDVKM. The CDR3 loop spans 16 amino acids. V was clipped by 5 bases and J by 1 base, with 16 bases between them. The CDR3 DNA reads TGTGCCAGCAGTGTCGGTACTAGCTTAGGCACAGATACGCAGTATTTT. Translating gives CASSVGTSLGTDTQYF.

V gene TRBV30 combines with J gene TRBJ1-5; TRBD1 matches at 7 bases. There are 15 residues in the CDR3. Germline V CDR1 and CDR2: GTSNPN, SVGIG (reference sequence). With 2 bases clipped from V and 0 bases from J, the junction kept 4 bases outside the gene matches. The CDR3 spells CAWSIGTVSNQPQHF. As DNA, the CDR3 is TGTGCCTGGAGTATTGGGACAGTTAGCAATCAGCCCCAGCATTTT.

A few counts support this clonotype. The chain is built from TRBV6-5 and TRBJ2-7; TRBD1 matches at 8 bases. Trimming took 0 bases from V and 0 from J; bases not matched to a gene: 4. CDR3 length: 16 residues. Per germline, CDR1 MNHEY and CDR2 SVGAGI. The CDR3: CASSYSTGESSYEQYF. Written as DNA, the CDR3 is TGTGCCAGCAGTTACTCGACAGGGGAAAGCTCCTACGAGCAGTACTTC.

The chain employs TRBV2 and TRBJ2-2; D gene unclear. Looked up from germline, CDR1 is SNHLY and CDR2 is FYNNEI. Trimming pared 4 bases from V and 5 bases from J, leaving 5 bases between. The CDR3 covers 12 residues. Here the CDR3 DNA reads TGTGCCAGCAGTGGGGGAACCGGGGAGCTGTTTTTT. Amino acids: CASSGGTGELFF.

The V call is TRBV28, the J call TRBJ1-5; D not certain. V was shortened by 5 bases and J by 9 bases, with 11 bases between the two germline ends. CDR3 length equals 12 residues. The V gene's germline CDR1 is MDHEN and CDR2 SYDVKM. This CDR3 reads CASSTSSAPQHF. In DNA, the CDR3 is TGTGCCAGCAGTACCTCGTCAGCGCCCCAGCATTTT. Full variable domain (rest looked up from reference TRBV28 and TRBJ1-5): DVKVTQSSRYLVKRTGEKVFLECVQDMDHENMFWYRQDPGLGLRLIYFSYDVKMKEKGDIPEGYSVSREKKERFSLILESASTNQTSMYLCASSTSSAPQHFGDGTRLSIL.

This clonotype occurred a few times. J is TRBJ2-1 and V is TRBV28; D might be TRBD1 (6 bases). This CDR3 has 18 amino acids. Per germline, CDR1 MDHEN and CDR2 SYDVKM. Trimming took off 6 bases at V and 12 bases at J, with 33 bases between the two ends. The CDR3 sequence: CASRIVGDTDTGLVRQFF. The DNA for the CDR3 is TGTGCCAGCAGGATTGTGGGGGATACTGATACAGGGTTAGTAAGGCAGTTCTTC.

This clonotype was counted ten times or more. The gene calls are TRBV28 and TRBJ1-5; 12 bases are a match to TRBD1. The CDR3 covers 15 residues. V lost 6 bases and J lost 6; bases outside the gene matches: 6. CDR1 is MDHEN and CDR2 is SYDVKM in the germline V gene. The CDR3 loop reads CASSSGTGGFQPQHF. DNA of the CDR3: TGTGCCAGCAGCTCCGGGACAGGGGGCTTTCAGCCCCAGCATTTT.